Below, 8 T cell receptor beta chains from the same sample are listed, as sequenced in a study of cytomegalovirus exposure and HLA in healthy donors (dated by TCRdb to between 2016 and 2019). The library was produced with the immunoSEQ multiplex PCR assay. A mixture of 60 forward primers for TCR Vbeta segments and 13 reverse primers for TCR Jbeta segments was used in the multiplex PCR. TCRdb took this table from immuneACCESS and kept in-frame rearrangements with V and J called. Such tables lack part of the clones; where checked against another copy, unresolved V genes explain under half of the gap, and the rest is unexplained. A total of 100,000 or so clones appear in this sample, more than 80% of them only once. The ten most abundant clones make up approximately 6.1% of the sample. The material sequenced was PBMCs. These receptors all come from a man between 18 and 29 years old in good health and CMV-seronegative.

The V call is TRBV9, the J call TRBJ2-1; 11 bases match TRBD2. V was clipped by 3 bases and J by 4 bases; unmatched bases: 9. Germline values: CDR1 SGDLS, CDR2 YYNGEE. CDR3 length: 17 residues. The CDR3 protein is CASSGLAGGPKYNEQFF. In nucleotides, the CDR3 is TGTGCCAGCAGCGGCCTAGCGGGAGGCCCGAAGTACAATGAGCAGTTCTTC.

The chain joins TRBV28 to TRBJ2-7; a weak D match, TRBD1 (6 bases). Per the germline V gene, CDR1 is MDHEN and CDR2 is SYDVKM. The CDR3 has 14 amino acids. Between the trimmed V and J ends, which lost 2 bases and 3 bases, there was a span of 11 bases. The CDR3 sequence is CASSLGVRGYEQYF. CDR3 coding DNA: TGTGCCAGCAGTTTAGGGGTCAGGGGCTACGAGCAGTACTTC.

This clone appeared a single time. The rearrangement uses TRBV9 and TRBJ1-1, with D uncertain. The V end was cut by 4 bases, the J end by 6 bases, with 13 bases between. This CDR3 contains 13 residues. Germline CDR1 is SGDLS and CDR2 is YYNGEE. The CDR3 spells CASSPREGAEAFF. The DNA for the CDR3 is TGTGCCAGCAGCCCCCGGGAAGGAGCTGAAGCTTTCTTT. Drawing the rest from reference TRBV9 and TRBJ1-1, the complete variable domain is DSGVTQTPKHLITATGQRVTLRCSPRSGDLSVYWYQQSLDQGLQFLIQYYNGEERAKGNILERFSAQQFPDLHSELNLSSLELGDSALYFCASSPREGAEAFFGQGTRLTVV.

The V and J genes are TRBV2 and TRBJ2-2, with 11 bases lining up with TRBD2. The V and J ends lost 4 bases and 5 bases, in that order; junction bases with no gene match: 6. Germline values: CDR1 SNHLY, CDR2 FYNNEI. The CDR3 runs to 16 residues. In DNA form, the CDR3 reads TGTGCCAGCAGTGGTCTAGCGGGAGGAGGGACCGGGGAGCTGTTTTTT. It is translated as CASSGLAGGGTGELFF.

The chain is built from TRBV30 and TRBJ2-1; no clear D gene. The CDR3 runs 14 residues. Trimming stripped 4 bases from V and 0 bases from J, with 10 bases between. CDR1 and CDR2 (germline): GTSNPN, SVGIG (reference sequence). CDR3 DNA sequence: TGTGCCTGGACCCCCGTGAGCTCCTACAATGAGCAGTTCTTC. Translating it yields CAWTPVSSYNEQFF.

In regard to this clone: The same CDR3 is also encoded by other DNA sequences in this sample. The chain links TRBV27 to TRBJ1-1; D call uncertain. CDR1 is MNHEY, CDR2 SMNVEV, per germline (reference sequence). Trimming removed 3 bases from V and 4 bases from J, with 6 bases in between. This CDR3 is 12 amino acids long. The CDR3 DNA follows: TGTGCCAGCAGTTTTAGAGGCACTGAAGCTTTCTTT. This encodes CASSFRGTEAFF.

This rearrangement joins TRBV19 to TRBJ2-7; maybe TRBD2 (5 bases). V lost 5 bases and J 5 bases, leaving 19 bases between the germline ends. CDR1 LNHDA and CDR2 SQIVND come from the germline V gene (reference sequence). This CDR3 comprises 15 residues. CDR3 in amino acids: CASSPRTGWRNEQYF. CDR3 in DNA: TGTGCCAGTAGTCCTCGGACTGGATGGAGGAACGAGCAGTACTTC.

The chain uses TRBV7-3 and TRBJ2-2; 11 positions match TRBD2. Per the germline V gene, CDR1 is SGHTA and CDR2 is FQGTGA. The ends lost 6 bases at V and 4 bases at J; junction bases unmatched: 1. The CDR3 consists of 14 residues. CDR3 residues: CASSTSGSTGELFF. The CDR3 nucleotides read TGTGCCAGCAGTACTAGCGGGAGCACCGGGGAGCTGTTTTTT.